One and the same sample provided the 8 T cell receptor beta chains below, sequenced in a study of T cell changes during pregnancy in multiple sclerosis. Generated by immunoSEQ multiplex PCR, the TCRdb table keeps only in-frame clones and is missing some. The profile shows 70,000 or so clones, 85% to 95% of them singletons. The sequences come from CD4+ T cells from peripheral blood mononuclear cells, collected before pregnancy. These receptors originate from a female donor with multiple sclerosis, enrolled in a pregnancy study.

This chain joins TRBV30 and TRBJ1-1, with a possible D match to TRBD1 (6 bases). The V and J ends lost 4 bases and 0 bases respectively, with 12 bases between them. In germline, CDR1 is GTSNPN, CDR2 SVGIG (reference sequence). This CDR3 is 14 amino acids long. Written as DNA, the CDR3 is TGTGCCTGGACTCTTGGGACAATGAACACTGAAGCTTTCTTT. Amino acid sequence: CAWTLGTMNTEAFF.

The chain links TRBV2 to TRBJ2-2, with D possibly being TRBD2 (5 bases). V was trimmed by 7 bases and J by 4 bases, leaving 16 bases between them. The CDR3 totals 15 residues. CDR1 SNHLY and CDR2 FYNNEI come from the germline V gene. The CDR3 DNA follows: TGTGCCAGCACTACACTCGGGGTGCTCACCGGGGAGCTGTTTTTT. Translation: CASTTLGVLTGELFF.

The sample holds a few counts of this clone. The chain links TRBV18 to TRBJ1-2, with D perhaps matching TRBD1 (5 bases). CDR3 length: 12 residues. V was trimmed by 5 bases and J by 4 bases, leaving 8 bases between them. Germline assignment: CDR1 KGHSH and CDR2 LQKENI. CDR3 DNA sequence: TGTGCCAGCTCAAGTCAGGGCTATGGCTACACCTTC. It is translated as CASSSQGYGYTF.

The sample holds a few counts of this clone. The genes are TRBV28 and TRBJ1-1; 7 bases are a match to TRBD1. Trimming at V came to 6 bases and at J to 5 bases, leaving 12 bases not matched to a gene. This CDR3 region has 15 residues. CDR1 and CDR2 from the germline V gene are MDHEN and SYDVKM. The CDR3, as DNA: TGTGCCAGCAGAACGGGACAGCTACAAGGGACTGAAGCTTTCTTT. This sequence encodes CASRTGQLQGTEAFF. The whole variable domain, filled in from reference TRBV28 and TRBJ1-1, reads DVKVTQSSRYLVKRTGEKVFLECVQDMDHENMFWYRQDPGLGLRLIYFSYDVKMKEKGDIPEGYSVSREKKERFSLILESASTNQTSMYLCASRTGQLQGTEAFFGQGTRLTVV.

The chain carries TRBV7-3 and TRBJ2-1, with 8 bases aligning to TRBD1. Germline values: CDR1 SGHTA, CDR2 FQGTGA. The CDR3 runs 17 residues. After removal of 4 bases from V and 3 bases from J, the junction contained 11 bases not matched to a gene. The CDR3: CASSSRTGLQVYNEQFF. CDR3 sequence (DNA): TGTGCCAGCAGCTCTCGGACAGGGCTGCAAGTCTACAATGAGCAGTTCTTC.

This sequence joins TRBV19 and TRBJ1-5; D remains unclear. V was pared by 8 bases and J by 6 bases, with 11 bases between. Looked up from germline, CDR1 is LNHDA and CDR2 is SQIVND (reference sequence). The CDR3 contains 12 residues. CDR3 bases: TGTGCCAGTCGCGGCAGCTTTCAGCCCCAGCATTTT. Residues: CASRGSFQPQHF.

V is TRBV5-6 and J is TRBJ2-2; 11 nucleotides align to TRBD2. V lost 2 bases and J lost 5; bases outside the gene matches: 8. The CDR3 totals 17 residues. Germline V lookup: CDR1 SGHDT, CDR2 YYEEEE. CDR3 sequence reads: CASSFFGLAGGTGELFF. The CDR3 DNA is TGTGCCAGCAGCTTTTTCGGGCTAGCGGGAGGAACCGGGGAGCTGTTTTTT.

This clone was picked up one time. The chain has TRBV10-2 and TRBJ2-3, with a tentative D call TRBD1 (5 bases). The CDR3 is made up of 15 amino acids. Between the trimmed V and J ends, which lost 4 bases and 6 bases, there was a span of 17 bases. In germline, CDR1 is WSHSY, CDR2 SAAADI. Here the CDR3 DNA reads TGCGCCAGCAGTGGGGGCTTGGAGACGTTGGATACGCAGTATTTT. Its protein product is CASSGGLETLDTQYF.